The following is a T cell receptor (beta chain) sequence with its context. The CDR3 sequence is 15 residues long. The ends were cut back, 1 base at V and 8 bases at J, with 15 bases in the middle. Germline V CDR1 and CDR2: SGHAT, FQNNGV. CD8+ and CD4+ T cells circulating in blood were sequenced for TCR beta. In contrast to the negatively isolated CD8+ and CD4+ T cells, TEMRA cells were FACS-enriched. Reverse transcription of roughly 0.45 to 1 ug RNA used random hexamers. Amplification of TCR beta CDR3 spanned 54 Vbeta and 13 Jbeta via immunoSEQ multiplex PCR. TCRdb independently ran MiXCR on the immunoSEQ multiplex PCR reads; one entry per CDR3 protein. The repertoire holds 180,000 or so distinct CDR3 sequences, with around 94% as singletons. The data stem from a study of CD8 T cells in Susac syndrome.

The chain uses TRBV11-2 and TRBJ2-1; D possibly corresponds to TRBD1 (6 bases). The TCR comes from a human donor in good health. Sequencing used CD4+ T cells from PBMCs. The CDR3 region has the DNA TGTGCCAGCAGCTTAGGGGACACCTTTCTGGATGAGCAGTTCTTC. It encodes CASSLGDTFLDEQFF.